This is a list of T cell receptor beta chains from one sample in a study of T cell responses to AZD1222 COVID-19 vaccine. This table comes from immunoSEQ multiplex PCR, and its TCRdb copy is limited to in-frame clones, with some not included. The data hold 70,000 to 90,000 clones, with 90% observed a single time. Here the sequenced sample was peripheral blood, taken on day 0 of AZD1222 vaccination. These receptors were obtained from an adult in good health. Both conserved end residues are part of each CDR3. The D gene is left open where the match is weak. Rows give clone size only sometimes, using once, few, many, or a class for an expanded clone.

>TRBJ1-4|-|-|TRBV18
CASSPPGRSEKLFF
TGTGCCAGCTCACCACCGGGCCGATCTGAAAAACTGTTTTTT
>TRBJ1-5|-|-|TRBV6-2/TRBV6-3
CASSYRETQPQHF
TGTGCCAGCAGTTATCGGGAAACCCAGCCCCAGCATTTT
>TRBJ1-1|-|-|TRBV18
CASSANTEAFF
TGTGCCAGCTCCGCGAACACTGAAGCTTTCTTT
>TRBJ2-3|-|-|TRBV7-6
CASSLDPPAFRTDTQYF
TGTGCCAGCAGCTTAGATCCCCCCGCTTTTCGCACAGATACGCAGTATTTT
>TRBJ1-2|-|-|TRBV6-1
CASSEARQDYGYTF
TGTGCCAGCAGTGAAGCGCGACAGGACTATGGCTACACCTTC
>TRBJ1-6|-|-|TRBV10-3
CAISAFGENSPLHF
TGTGCCATCAGTGCTTTCGGTGAGAATTCACCCCTCCACTTT
>TRBJ2-3|-|-|TRBV2
CASSGLGQSYTGNTQYF
TGTGCCAGCAGTGGGTTGGGTCAGTCATACACAGGGAATACGCAGTATTTT
>TRBJ1-1|-|-|TRBV7-9
CASTPHEAFF
TGTGCCAGCACACCCCACGAAGCTTTCTTT
>TRBJ1-2|-|-|TRBV11-2
CASSEPGRGIYGYTF
TGTGCCAGCAGTGAGCCGGGACGGGGGATCTATGGCTACACCTTC
>TRBJ1-5|-|TRBD1|TRBV27
CASSLQGEFQPQHF
TGTGCCAGCAGTTTACAGGGGGAATTTCAGCCCCAGCATTTT
>TRBJ2-6|-|TRBD1|TRBV19
CASSIGQQGARANVLTF
TGTGCCAGTAGTATAGGCCAACAGGGGGCAAGGGCCAACGTCCTGACTTTC
>TRBJ2-2|-|TRBD2|TRBV9
CASSVTSVIPGELFF
TGTGCCAGCAGCGTAACTAGCGTAATACCCGGGGAGCTGTTTTTT
>TRBJ2-7|-|-|TRBV10-2
CASRVAGASYEQYF
TGCGCCAGCAGGGTAGCCGGGGCCAGCTACGAGCAGTACTTC
>TRBJ2-1|-|-|TRBV21-1
CASSNYRVSDKQFF
TGTGCCAGCAGCAATTACAGGGTTTCCGATAAGCAGTTCTTC
>TRBJ1-4|-|TRBD1|TRBV6-6
CASYGTVNEKLFF
TGTGCCAGCTACGGGACAGTAAATGAAAAACTGTTTTTT
>TRBJ2-1|-|TRBD2|TRBV30
CAWSVRLAGGRFF
TGTGCCTGGAGTGTCAGGCTAGCGGGAGGAAGGTTCTTC
>TRBJ2-7|once|-|TRBV6-5
CASKSVGEQYF
TGTGCCAGCAAGTCGGTGGGAGAGCAGTACTTC
>TRBJ1-4|-|-|TRBV4-1
CASSQPLGMGRDEKLFF
TGCGCCAGCAGCCAACCATTGGGGATGGGGAGAGACGAAAAACTGTTTTTT
>TRBJ1-2|-|-|TRBV29-1
CSVVVGSQSKFYGYTF
TGCAGCGTTGTTGTGGGTAGTCAATCGAAATTTTATGGCTACACCTTC
>TRBJ2-7|-|-|TRBV7-2
CASSSEGQPPYEQYF
TGTGCCAGCAGCTCGGAGGGACAGCCACCCTACGAGCAGTACTTC
>TRBJ2-3|-|-|TRBV6-6
CASSYSRGSLDTQYF
TGTGCCAGCAGTTACTCGAGGGGGAGCCTAGATACGCAGTATTTT
>TRBJ2-1|-|-|TRBV28
CASTRSTYAEQFF
TGTGCCAGCACCCGATCAACCTACGCTGAGCAGTTCTTC
>TRBJ2-2|-|-|TRBV27
CASSFATGELFF
TGTGCCAGCAGTTTTGCCACCGGGGAGCTGTTTTTT
>TRBJ1-2|-|-|TRBV7-9
CASSLLGDPANYGYTF
TGTGCCAGCAGCTTACTGGGAGACCCAGCTAACTATGGCTACACCTTC
>TRBJ1-5|-|-|TRBV6-6
CASRQEGSNQPQHF
TGTGCCAGCAGACAGGAAGGGAGCAATCAGCCCCAGCATTTT
>TRBJ1-2|-|-|TRBV20-1
CSASRGDDYGYTF
TGCAGTGCTAGTCGAGGGGACGACTATGGCTACACCTTC
>TRBJ2-1|-|-|TRBV11-2
CASRGGDEQFF
TGTGCCAGCAGAGGGGGGGATGAGCAGTTCTTC
>TRBJ2-1|-|-|TRBV7-9
CASSLVNEQFF
TGTGCCAGCAGCTTAGTCAATGAGCAGTTCTTC
>TRBJ2-1|-|TRBD2|TRBV5-1
CASSSLLAGTHNEQFF
TGCGCCAGCAGCTCCTTACTAGCGGGAACCCACAATGAGCAGTTCTTC
>TRBJ1-1|-|-|TRBV5-4
CASRGQGNTEAFF
TGTGCCAGCAGAGGTCAGGGGAACACTGAAGCTTTCTTT
>TRBJ1-2|-|-|TRBV10-3
CAISRDPNYGYTF
TGTGCCATCAGCCGGGACCCTAACTATGGCTACACCTTC
>TRBJ1-1|-|-|TRBV7-6
CASSREGGMNTEAFF
TGTGCCAGCAGCCGTGAGGGGGGTATGAACACTGAAGCTTTCTTT
>TRBJ2-5|-|-|TRBV10-3
CAISGQFGGETQYF
TGTGCCATCAGTGGACAGTTTGGCGGGGAGACCCAGTACTTC
>TRBJ1-5|-|-|TRBV3-1/TRBV3-2
CASSQQGSGNQPQHF
TGTGCCAGCAGCCAACAGGGGTCGGGCAATCAGCCCCAGCATTTT
>TRBJ1-3|once|TRBD1|TRBV5-1
CASSLALGTAAGNTIYF
TGCGCCAGCAGCTTGGCCCTGGGGACAGCCGCGGGGAACACCATATATTTT
>TRBJ1-1|-|-|TRBV7-9
CASSLEMGRAFF
TGTGCCAGCAGCTTAGAGATGGGTAGAGCTTTCTTT
>TRBJ2-7|-|TRBD1|TRBV5-6
CASIPPPGTGAYEQYF
TGTGCCAGCATCCCCCCACCGGGGACAGGGGCCTACGAGCAGTACTTC
>TRBJ1-3|-|TRBD1|TRBV7-2
CASSLEDRGGGNTIYF
TGTGCCAGCAGCTTAGAAGACAGGGGAGGTGGAAACACCATATATTTT
>TRBJ1-1|-|-|TRBV6-5
CASSSQGLPEAFF
TGTGCCAGCAGTTCACAGGGTCTCCCCGAAGCTTTCTTT
>TRBJ2-2|-|-|TRBV7-3
CASSLGGRTNTGELFF
TGTGCCAGCTCCCTCGGGGGGCGAACGAACACCGGGGAGCTGTTTTTT
>TRBJ2-7|-|TRBD2|TRBV5-1
CASTIGSGGYEQYF
TGCGCCAGCACGATCGGTAGCGGGGGCTACGAGCAGTACTTC
>TRBJ1-2|-|-|TRBV7-9
CASSIPSGPNTF
TGTGCCAGCAGCATCCCATCGGGCCCCAATACCTTC
>TRBJ1-2|-|-|TRBV6-5
CASRGGYGYTF
TGTGCCAGCAGGGGCGGTTATGGCTACACCTTC
>TRBJ2-7|-|TRBD1|TRBV7-8
CASSLGGQDYEQYF
TGTGCCAGCAGCTTAGGGGGACAGGACTACGAGCAGTACTTC
>TRBJ2-1|-|TRBD2|TRBV6-5
CATLSGSNNEQFF
TGTGCCACCCTAAGCGGGAGTAACAATGAGCAGTTCTTC
>TRBJ2-1|-|TRBD2|TRBV11-3
CASSLEAGASYNEQFF
TGTGCCAGCAGCTTAGAGGCGGGAGCCTCCTACAATGAGCAGTTCTTC
>TRBJ1-1|-|-|TRBV7-9
CASSPGEGEAFF
TGTGCCAGCAGCCCGGGGGAGGGTGAAGCTTTCTTT
>TRBJ2-5|-|TRBD2|TRBV12-3/TRBV12-4
CASSSPGLAAQYF
TGTGCCAGCAGTTCCCCGGGACTAGCAGCCCAGTACTTC
>TRBJ2-1|-|TRBD2|TRBV3-1/TRBV3-2
CASSRPGLAVEQFF
TGTGCCAGCAGCAGACCGGGACTAGCAGTTGAGCAGTTCTTC
>TRBJ1-2|-|-|TRBV6-1
CASSETLPADYGYTF
TGTGCCAGCAGTGAGACACTCCCCGCTGATTATGGCTACACCTTC
>TRBJ2-7|-|-|TRBV13
CASSHPTNGTYEQYF
TGTGCCAGCAGCCATCCTACAAATGGGACCTACGAGCAGTACTTC
>TRBJ2-7|-|TRBD2|TRBV11-2
CASSFSGLAGGNTYEQYF
TGTGCCAGCAGCTTCTCGGGACTAGCGGGAGGGAACACCTACGAGCAGTACTTC
>TRBJ1-1|-|-|TRBV10-2
CASSEDRYTEAFF
TGCGCCAGCAGTGAGGACAGATACACTGAAGCTTTCTTT
>TRBJ2-2|-|-|TRBV3-1/TRBV3-2
CASSRSPGELFF
TGTGCCAGCAGCCGGTCCCCCGGGGAGCTGTTTTTT
>TRBJ1-6|-|-|TRBV9
CASSPDTPMSSYNSPLHF
TGTGCCAGCAGCCCGGACACACCGATGAGCTCCTATAATTCACCCCTCCACTTT
>TRBJ2-7|-|TRBD1|TRBV19
CASTPTRTGDYEQYF
TGTGCCAGTACCCCGACCCGGACAGGGGACTACGAGCAGTACTTC
>TRBJ2-2|-|TRBD1|TRBV10-3
CAISERTGGIGELFF
TGTGCCATCAGTGAGAGAACAGGGGGCATCGGGGAGCTGTTTTTT
>TRBJ1-6|-|TRBD1|TRBV6-5
CASSRQGGNSPLHF
TGTGCCAGCAGCCGACAGGGCGGTAATTCACCCCTCCACTTT
>TRBJ2-2|-|-|TRBV7-9
CASSPGPSNTGELFF
TGTGCCAGCAGCCCGGGACCTTCGAACACCGGGGAGCTGTTTTTT